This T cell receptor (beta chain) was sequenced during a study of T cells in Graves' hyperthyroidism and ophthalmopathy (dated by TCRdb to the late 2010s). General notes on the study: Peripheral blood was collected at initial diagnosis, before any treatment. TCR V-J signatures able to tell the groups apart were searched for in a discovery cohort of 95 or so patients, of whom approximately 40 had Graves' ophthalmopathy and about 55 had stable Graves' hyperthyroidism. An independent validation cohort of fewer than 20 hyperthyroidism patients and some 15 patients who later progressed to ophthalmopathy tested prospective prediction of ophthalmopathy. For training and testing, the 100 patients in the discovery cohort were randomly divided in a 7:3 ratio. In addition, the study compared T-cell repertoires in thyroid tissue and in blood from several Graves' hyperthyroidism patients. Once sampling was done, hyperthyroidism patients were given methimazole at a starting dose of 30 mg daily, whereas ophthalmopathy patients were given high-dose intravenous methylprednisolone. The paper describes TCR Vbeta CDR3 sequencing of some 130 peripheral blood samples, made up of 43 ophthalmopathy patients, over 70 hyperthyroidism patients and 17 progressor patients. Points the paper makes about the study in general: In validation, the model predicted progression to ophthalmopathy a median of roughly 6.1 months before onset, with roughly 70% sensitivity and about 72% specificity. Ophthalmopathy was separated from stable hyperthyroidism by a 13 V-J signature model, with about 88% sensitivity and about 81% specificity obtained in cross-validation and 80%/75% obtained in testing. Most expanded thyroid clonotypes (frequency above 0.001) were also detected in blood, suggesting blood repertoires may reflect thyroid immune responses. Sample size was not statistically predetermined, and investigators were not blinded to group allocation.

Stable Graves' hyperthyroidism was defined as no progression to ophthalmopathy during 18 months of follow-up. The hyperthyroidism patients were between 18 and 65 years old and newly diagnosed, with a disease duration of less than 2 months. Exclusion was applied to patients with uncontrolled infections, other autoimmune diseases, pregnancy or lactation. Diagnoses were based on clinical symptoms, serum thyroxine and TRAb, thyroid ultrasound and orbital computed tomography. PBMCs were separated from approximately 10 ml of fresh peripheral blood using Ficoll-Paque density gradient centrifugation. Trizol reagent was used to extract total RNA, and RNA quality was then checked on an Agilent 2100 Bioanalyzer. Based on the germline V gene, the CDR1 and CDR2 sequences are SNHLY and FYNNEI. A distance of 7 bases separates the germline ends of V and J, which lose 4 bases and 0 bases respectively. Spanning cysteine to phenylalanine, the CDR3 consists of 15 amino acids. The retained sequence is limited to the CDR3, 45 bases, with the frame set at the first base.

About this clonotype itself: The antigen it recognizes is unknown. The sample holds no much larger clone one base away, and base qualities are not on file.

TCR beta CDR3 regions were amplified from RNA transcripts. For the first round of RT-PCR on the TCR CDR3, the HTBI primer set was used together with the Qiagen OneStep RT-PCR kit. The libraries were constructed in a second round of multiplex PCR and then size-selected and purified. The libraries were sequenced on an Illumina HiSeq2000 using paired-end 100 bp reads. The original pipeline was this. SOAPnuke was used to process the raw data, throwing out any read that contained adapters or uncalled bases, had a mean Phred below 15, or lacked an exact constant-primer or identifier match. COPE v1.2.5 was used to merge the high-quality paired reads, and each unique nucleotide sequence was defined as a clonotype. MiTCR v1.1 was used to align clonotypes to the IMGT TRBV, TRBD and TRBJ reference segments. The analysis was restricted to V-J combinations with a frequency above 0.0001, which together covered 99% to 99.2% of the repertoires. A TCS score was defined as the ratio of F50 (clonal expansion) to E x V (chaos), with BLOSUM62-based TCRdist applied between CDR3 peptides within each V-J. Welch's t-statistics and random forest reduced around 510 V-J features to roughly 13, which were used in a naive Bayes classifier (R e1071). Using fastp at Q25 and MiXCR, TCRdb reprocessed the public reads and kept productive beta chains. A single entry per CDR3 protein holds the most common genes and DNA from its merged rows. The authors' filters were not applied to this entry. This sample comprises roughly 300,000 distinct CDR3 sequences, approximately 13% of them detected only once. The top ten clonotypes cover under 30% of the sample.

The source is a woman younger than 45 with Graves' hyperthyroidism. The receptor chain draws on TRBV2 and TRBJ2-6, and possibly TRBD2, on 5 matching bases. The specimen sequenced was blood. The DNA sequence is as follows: TGTGCCAGCAGTGTGGGAGCCTCTGGGGCCAACGTCCTGACTTTC. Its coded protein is CASSVGASGANVLTF. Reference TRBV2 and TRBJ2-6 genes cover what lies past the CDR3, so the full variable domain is EPEVTQTPSHQVTQMGQEVILRCVPISNHLYFYWYRQILGQKVEFLVSFYNNEISEKSEIFDDQFSVERPDGSNFTLKIRSTKLEDSAMYFCASSVGASGANVLTFGAGSRLTVL.